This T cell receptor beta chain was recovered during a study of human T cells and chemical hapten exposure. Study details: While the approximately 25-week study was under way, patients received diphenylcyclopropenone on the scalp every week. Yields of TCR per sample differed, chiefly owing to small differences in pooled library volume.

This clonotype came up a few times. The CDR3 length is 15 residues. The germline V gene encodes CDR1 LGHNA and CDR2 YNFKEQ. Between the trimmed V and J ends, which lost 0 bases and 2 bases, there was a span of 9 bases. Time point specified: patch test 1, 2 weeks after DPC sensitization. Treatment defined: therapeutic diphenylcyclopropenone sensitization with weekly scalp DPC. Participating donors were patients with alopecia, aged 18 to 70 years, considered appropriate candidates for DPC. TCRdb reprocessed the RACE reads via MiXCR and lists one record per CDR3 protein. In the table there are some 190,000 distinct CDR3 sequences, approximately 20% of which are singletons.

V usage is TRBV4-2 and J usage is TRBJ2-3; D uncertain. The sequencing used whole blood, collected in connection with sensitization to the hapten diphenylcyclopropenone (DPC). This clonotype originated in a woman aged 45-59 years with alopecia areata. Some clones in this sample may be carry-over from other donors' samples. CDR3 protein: CASSQERMNTDTQYF. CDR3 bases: TGTGCCAGCAGCCAAGAACGGATGAACACAGATACGCAGTATTTT.